Detailed here is one TCR beta chain. Its cognate antigen is unknown. Some clones are missing from TCRdb's copy, which holds only in-frame ones; the method was immunoSEQ multiplex PCR. The sample records 100,000 or so clones, 65% to 90% being singletons. This sample was included in a study of T cell responses to AZD1222 COVID-19 vaccine. About the study: Samples with a second dose at about 4 or about 12 weeks were pooled together.

The germline CDR1 and CDR2 sequences are SGHKS and YYEKEE (reference sequence). Trimming shortened V by 0 bases and J by 8 bases, and 15 bases separated the two germline ends. This CDR3 comprises 15 residues. Findings and limits, study-wide: The breadth and depth of Spike-specific TCRs increased once two AZD1222 doses had been given. Among vaccine-associated CD4 TCRs, coverage spanned spike, with dominance at 160-218 and 743-854.

The rearrangement uses TRBV5-5 and TRBJ2-1, with D unclear. The clonotype originates from an adult in good health. The sequencing used peripheral blood, collected on day 0 of AZD1222 vaccination. The CDR3: CASSLVDPLFDEQFF. The DNA for the CDR3 is TGTGCCAGCAGCTTGGTCGACCCCCTTTTCGATGAGCAGTTCTTC.